Sequencing of this TCR beta chain was carried out in a study of T cell changes during pregnancy in multiple sclerosis. V shed 3 bases and J 5 bases; nucleotides not matched to a gene: 15. CDR1 SGHRS and CDR2 YFSETQ come from the germline V gene. CDR3 length: 17 amino acids. Libraries were prepared by immunoSEQ multiplex PCR; TCRdb keeps only in-frame clonotypes and omits some of them. Altogether around 100,000 clones are present, 90% to 95% being singletons, with the ten largest covering less than 2%. This TCR was recovered from a female donor with multiple sclerosis, enrolled in a pregnancy study. The chain uses TRBV5-1 and TRBJ2-3, with 7 bases fitting TRBD2. Material: peripheral blood, obtained in the third trimester of pregnancy. This CDR3 reads CASSWAPVAGEGDTQYF. CDR3 DNA: TGCGCCAGCAGCTGGGCCCCCGTCGCGGGAGAGGGAGATACGCAGTATTTT.